This T cell receptor (beta chain) came from a study of blood T cell repertoires in COVID-19. Across the whole study: The study drew acute and convalescent COVID-19 samples from the United States, Italy and Spain. The analysed material was cDNA or gDNA that came from T cells, B-cell-depleted T cells, or PBMCs.

As originally analysed: How many nucleated cells were present was estimated from reference gene primer amplification. Produced via immunoSEQ multiplex PCR; TCRdb's table is partial and in-frame only. The V and J calls and clone size were taken over from that table, and D and trimming were inferred from the DNA. The sample consists of 350,000 to 450,000 clones, around nine tenths of them appearing once. CDR3 length: 14 residues. Germline values: CDR1 SGHRS, CDR2 YFSETQ. V gave up 0 bases and J gave up 2 bases, with 8 bases separating them. This clonotype was sampled from a human donor in a cohort sampled during active COVID-19. Sequencing was carried out using peripheral blood. The chain uses TRBV5-1 and TRBJ2-5; possibly TRBD1 for D (6 bases). The CDR3: CASSLAGVQETQYF. The CDR3 bases are TGCGCCAGCAGCTTGGCAGGGGTGCAAGAGACCCAGTACTTC.